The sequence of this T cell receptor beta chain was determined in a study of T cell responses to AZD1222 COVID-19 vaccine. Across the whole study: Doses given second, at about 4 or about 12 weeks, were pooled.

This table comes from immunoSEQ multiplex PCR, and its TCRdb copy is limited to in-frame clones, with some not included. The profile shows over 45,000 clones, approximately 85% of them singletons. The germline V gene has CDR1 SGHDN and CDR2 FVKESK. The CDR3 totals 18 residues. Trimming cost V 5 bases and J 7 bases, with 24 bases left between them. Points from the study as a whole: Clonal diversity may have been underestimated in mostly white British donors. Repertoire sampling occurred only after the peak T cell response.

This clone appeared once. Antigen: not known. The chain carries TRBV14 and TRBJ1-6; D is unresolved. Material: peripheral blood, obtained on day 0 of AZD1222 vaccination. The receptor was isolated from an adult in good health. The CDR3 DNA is TGTGCCAGCAGCTCAAGATCGTTTTCCCAGGCTACCAATTCACCCCTCCACTTT. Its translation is CASSSRSFSQATNSPLHF. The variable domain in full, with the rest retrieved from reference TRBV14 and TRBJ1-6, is EAGVTQFPSHSVIEKGQTVTLRCDPISGHDNLYWYRRVMGKEIKFLLHFVKESKQDESGMPNNRFLAERTGGTYSTLKVQPAELEDSGVYFCASSSRSFSQATNSPLHFGNGTRLTVT.